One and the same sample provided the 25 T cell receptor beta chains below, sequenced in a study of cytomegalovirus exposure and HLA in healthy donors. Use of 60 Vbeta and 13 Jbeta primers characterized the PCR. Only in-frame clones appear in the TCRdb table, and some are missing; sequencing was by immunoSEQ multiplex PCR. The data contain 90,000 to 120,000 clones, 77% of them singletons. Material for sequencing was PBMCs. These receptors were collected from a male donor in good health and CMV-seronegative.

The CDR3 loop is CASTPGQGINTEAFF. The DNA of the CDR3 is TGTGCCAGCACCCCCGGACAGGGAATAAACACTGAAGCTTTCTTT. This sequence joins TRBV7-9 and TRBJ1-1; TRBD1 matches 8 bases. J lost 2 bases, V lost 7 bases, and 9 bases had no gene match. The germline V gene has CDR1 SEHNR and CDR2 FQNEAQ (reference sequence). This CDR3 spans 15 amino acids.

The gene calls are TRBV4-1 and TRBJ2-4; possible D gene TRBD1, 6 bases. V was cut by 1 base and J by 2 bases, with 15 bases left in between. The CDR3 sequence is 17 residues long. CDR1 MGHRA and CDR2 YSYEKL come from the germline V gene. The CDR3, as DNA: TGCGCCAGCAGCCAAGTTGTCGCAGGGGCCACCAAAAACATTCAGTACTTC. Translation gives CASSQVVAGATKNIQYF.

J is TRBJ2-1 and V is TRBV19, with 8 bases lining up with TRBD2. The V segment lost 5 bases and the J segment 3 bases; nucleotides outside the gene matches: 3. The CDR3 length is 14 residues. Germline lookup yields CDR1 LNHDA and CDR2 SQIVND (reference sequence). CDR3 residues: CASSLGGVYNEQFF. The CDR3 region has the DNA TGTGCCAGTAGTCTCGGGGGGGTCTACAATGAGCAGTTCTTC.

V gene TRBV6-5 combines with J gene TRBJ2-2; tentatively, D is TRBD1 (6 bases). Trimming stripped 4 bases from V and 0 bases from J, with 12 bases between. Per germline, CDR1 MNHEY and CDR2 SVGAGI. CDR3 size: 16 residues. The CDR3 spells CASSSGDTANTGELFF. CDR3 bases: TGTGCCAGCAGTTCAGGGGACACCGCGAACACCGGGGAGCTGTTTTTT.

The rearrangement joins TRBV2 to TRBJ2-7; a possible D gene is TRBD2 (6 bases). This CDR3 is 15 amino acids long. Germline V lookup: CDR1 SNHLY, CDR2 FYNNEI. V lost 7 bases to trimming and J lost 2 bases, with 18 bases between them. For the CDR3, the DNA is TGTGCCAGCAACCCCCCCCGGGGGACGGCCTACGAGCAGTACTTC. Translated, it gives CASNPPRGTAYEQYF.

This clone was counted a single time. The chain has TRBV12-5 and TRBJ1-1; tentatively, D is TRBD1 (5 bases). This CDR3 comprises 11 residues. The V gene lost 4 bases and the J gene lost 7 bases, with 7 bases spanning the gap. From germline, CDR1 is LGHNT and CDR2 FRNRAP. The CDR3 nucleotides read TGTGCTAGTGGTTGGGGGGATGAAGCTTTCTTT. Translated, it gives CASGWGDEAFF.

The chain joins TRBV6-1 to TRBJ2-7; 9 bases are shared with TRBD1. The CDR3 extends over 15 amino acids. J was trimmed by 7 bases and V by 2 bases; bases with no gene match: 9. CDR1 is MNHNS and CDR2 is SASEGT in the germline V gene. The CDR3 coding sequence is TGTGCCAGCAGTGAACCCGGGACAGGGACTGGAGAGCAGTACTTC. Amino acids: CASSEPGTGTGEQYF.

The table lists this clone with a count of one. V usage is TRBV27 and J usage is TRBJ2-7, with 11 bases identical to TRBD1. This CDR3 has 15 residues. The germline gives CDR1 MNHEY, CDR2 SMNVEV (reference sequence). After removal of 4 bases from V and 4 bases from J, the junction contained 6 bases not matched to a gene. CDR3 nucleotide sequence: TGTGCCAGCAGTTCACCCGGGACAGGGGGTTACGAGCAGTACTTC. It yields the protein CASSSPGTGGYEQYF.

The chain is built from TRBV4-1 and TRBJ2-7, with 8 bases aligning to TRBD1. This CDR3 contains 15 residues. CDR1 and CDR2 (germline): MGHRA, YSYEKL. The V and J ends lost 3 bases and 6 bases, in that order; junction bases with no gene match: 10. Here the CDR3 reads CASSHAGGARIEQYF. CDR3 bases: TGCGCCAGCAGCCATGCAGGGGGCGCGAGGATCGAGCAGTACTTC.

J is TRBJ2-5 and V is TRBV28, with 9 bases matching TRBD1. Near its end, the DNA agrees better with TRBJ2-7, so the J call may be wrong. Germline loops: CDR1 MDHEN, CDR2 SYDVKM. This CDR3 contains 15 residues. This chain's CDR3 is CASSPGGQGTYEQYF. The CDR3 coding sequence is TGTGCCAGCAGTCCAGGGGGACAGGGCACGTACGAGCAGTACTTC.

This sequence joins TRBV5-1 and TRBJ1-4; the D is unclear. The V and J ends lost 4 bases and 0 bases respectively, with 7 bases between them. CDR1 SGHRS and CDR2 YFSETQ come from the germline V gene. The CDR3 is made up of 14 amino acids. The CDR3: CASSPQSTNEKLFF. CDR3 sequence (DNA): TGCGCCAGCAGCCCCCAATCAACTAATGAAAAACTGTTTTTT.

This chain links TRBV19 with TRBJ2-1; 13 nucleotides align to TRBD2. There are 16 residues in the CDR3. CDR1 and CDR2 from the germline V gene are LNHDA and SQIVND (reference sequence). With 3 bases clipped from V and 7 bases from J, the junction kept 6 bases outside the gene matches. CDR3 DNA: TGTGCCAGTAGTATGCCGGGACTAGCGGGATGGAATGAGCAGTTCTTC. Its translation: CASSMPGLAGWNEQFF.

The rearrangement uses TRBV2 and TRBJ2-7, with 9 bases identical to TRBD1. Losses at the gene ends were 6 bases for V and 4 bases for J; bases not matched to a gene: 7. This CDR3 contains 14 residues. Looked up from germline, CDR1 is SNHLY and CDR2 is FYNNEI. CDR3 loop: CASSSGTGFYEQYF. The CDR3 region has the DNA TGTGCCAGCAGCTCCGGGACAGGGTTTTACGAGCAGTACTTC.

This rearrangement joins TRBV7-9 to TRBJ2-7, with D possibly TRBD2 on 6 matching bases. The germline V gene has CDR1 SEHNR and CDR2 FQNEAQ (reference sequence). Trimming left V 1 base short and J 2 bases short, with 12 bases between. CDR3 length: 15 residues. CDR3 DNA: TGTGCCAGCAGCTTAGTTGGCGGGACGGCCTACGAGCAGTACTTC. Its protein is CASSLVGGTAYEQYF.

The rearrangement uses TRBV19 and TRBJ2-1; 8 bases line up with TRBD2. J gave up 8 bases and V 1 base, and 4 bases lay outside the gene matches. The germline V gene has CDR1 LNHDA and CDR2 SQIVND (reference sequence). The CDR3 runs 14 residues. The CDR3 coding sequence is TGTGCCAGTAGTATAGTCCTAGCGGGTTATGAGCAGTTCTTC. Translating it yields CASSIVLAGYEQFF.

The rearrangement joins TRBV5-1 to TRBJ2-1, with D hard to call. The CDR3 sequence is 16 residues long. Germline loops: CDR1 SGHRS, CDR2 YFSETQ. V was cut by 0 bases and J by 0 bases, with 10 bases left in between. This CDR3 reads CASSLDLSISYNEQFF. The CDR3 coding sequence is TGCGCCAGCAGCTTGGATTTATCTATCTCCTACAATGAGCAGTTCTTC.

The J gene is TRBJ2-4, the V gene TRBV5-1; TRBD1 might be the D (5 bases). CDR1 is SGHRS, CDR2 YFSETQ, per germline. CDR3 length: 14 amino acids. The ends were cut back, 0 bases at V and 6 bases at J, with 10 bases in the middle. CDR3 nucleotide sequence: TGCGCCAGCAGCTTGGCCTTTCAGGGAAACATTCAGTACTTC. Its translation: CASSLAFQGNIQYF.

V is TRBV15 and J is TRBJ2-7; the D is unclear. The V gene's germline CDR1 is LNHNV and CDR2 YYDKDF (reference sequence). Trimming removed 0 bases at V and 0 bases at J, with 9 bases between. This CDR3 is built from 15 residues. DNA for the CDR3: TGTGCCACCAGCAGAGATCTGGCGGTCTCCTACGAGCAGTACTTC. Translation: CATSRDLAVSYEQYF.

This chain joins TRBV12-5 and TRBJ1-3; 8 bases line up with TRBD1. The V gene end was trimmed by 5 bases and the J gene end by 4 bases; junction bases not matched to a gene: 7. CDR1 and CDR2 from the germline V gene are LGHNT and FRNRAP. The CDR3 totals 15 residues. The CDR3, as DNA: TGTGCTAGTGGTGGGGGACAGGTGGCGGGAAACACCATATATTTT. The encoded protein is CASGGGQVAGNTIYF.

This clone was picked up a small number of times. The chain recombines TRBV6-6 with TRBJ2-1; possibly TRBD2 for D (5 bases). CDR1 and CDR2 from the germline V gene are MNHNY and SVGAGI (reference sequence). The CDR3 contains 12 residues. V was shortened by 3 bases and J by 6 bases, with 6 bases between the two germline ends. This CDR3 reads CASSYAGNEQFF. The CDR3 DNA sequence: TGTGCCAGCAGTTATGCGGGCAATGAGCAGTTCTTC.

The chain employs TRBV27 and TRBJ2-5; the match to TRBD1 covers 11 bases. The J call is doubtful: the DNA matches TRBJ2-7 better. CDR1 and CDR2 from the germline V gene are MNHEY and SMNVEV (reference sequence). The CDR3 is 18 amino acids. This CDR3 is CASSPLPGQGVSIYEQYF. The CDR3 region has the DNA TGTGCCAGCAGTCCACTTCCGGGACAGGGGGTCTCGATCTACGAGCAGTACTTC.

CDR3: CASSLLESYEQYF. The CDR3 coding sequence is TGTGCCAGCAGCTTGCTAGAGTCCTACGAGCAGTACTTC. This chain uses TRBV7-9 with TRBJ2-7, with D uncertain. Trimming took off 3 bases at V and 1 base at J, with 7 bases between the two ends. The CDR3 totals 13 residues. CDR1 is SEHNR and CDR2 is FQNEAQ in the germline V gene (reference sequence).

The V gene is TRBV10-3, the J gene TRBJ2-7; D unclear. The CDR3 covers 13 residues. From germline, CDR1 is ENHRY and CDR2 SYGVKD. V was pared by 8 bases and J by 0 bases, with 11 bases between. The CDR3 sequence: CAIRSFSSYEQYF. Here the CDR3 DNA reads TGTGCCATCCGGTCCTTTAGCTCCTACGAGCAGTACTTC.

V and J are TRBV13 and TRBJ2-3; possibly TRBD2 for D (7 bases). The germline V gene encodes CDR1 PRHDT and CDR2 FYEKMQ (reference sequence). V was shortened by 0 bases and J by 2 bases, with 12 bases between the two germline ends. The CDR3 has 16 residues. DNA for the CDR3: TGTGCCAGCAGCTTAGGTCGGGGGGCGACCACAGATACGCAGTATTTT. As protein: CASSLGRGATTDTQYF.

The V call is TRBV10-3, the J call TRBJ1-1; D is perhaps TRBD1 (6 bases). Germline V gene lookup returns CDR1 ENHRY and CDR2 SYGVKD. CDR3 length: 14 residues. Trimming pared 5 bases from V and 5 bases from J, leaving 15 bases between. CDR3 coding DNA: TGTGCCATCAGTAAGACAGGAAGGGAGACTGAAGCTTTCTTT. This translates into CAISKTGRETEAFF.